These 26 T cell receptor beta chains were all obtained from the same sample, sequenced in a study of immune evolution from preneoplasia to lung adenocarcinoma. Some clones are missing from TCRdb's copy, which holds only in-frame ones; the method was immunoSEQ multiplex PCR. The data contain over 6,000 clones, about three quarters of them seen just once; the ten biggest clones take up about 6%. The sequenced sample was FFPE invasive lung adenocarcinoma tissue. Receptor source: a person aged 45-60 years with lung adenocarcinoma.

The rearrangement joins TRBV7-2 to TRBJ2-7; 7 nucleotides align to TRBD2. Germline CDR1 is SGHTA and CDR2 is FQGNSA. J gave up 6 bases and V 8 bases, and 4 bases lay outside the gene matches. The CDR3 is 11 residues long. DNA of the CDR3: TGTGCCAGCCTGGGGGGGGGCGAGCAGTACTTC. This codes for CASLGGGEQYF.

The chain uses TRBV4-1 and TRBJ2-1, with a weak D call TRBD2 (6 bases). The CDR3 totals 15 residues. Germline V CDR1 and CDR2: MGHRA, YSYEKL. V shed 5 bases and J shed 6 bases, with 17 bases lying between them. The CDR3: CASSTGTGVTNEQFF. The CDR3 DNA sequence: TGCGCCAGCAGCACCGGGACTGGGGTAACCAATGAGCAGTTCTTC.

The CDR3 region has the DNA TGCGCCAGCAGCTTGGATCTTAGCGGAGGTAGCACAGATACGCAGTATTTT. Protein product: CASSLDLSGGSTDTQYF. The chain combines TRBV5-1 with TRBJ2-3; D may be TRBD2 (6 bases). The CDR3 totals 17 residues. Germline V CDR1 and CDR2: SGHRS, YFSETQ. Trimming removed 0 bases from V and 0 bases from J, with 14 bases in between.

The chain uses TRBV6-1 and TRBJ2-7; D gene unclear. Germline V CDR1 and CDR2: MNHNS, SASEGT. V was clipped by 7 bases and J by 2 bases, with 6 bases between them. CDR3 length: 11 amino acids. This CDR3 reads CASTRAYEQYF. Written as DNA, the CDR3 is TGTGCCAGCACTAGGGCCTACGAGCAGTACTTC.

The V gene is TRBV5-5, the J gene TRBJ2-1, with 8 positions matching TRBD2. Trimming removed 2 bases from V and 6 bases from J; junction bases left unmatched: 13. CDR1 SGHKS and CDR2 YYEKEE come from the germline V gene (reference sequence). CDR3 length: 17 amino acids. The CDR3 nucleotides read TGTGCCAGCAGCTTCGGCCCAGGGCTAGCGGGCATCAATGAGCAGTTCTTC. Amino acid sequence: CASSFGPGLAGINEQFF.

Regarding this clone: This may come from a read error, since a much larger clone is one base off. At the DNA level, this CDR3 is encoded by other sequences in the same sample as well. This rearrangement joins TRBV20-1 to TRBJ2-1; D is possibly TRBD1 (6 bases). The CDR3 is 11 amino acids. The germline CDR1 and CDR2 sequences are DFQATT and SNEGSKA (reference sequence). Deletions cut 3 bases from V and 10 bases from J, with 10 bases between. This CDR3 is CSAREDREQFF. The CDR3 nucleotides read TGCAGTGCTAGGGAGGACAGAGAGCAGTTCTTC.

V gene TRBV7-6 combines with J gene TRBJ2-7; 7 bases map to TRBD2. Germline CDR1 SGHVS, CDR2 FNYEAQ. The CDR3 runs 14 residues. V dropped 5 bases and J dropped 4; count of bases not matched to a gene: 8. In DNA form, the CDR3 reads TGTGCCAGCAGCACGTCAGCGGGGAAGTACGAGCAGTACTTC. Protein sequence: CASSTSAGKYEQYF.

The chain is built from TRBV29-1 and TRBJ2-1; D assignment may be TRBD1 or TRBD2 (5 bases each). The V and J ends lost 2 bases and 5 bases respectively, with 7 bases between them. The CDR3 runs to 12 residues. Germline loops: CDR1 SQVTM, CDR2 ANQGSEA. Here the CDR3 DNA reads TGCAGCGTTGAATGGGGGAACAATGAGCAGTTCTTC. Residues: CSVEWGNNEQFF.

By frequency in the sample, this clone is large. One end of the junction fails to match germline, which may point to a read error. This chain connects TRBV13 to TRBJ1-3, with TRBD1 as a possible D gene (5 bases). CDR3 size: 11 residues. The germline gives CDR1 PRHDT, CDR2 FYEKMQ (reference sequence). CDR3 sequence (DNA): TGTGCCAGCAGCTTAGGCCAGGGACCTGTTTTT. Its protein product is CASSLGQGPVF. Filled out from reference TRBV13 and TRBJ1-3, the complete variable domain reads AAGVIQSPRHLIKEKRETATLKCYPIPRHDTVYWYQQGPGQDPQFLISFYEKMQSDKGSIPDRFSAQQFSDYHSELNMSSLELGDSALYFCASSLGQGPVFGEGSWLTVV.

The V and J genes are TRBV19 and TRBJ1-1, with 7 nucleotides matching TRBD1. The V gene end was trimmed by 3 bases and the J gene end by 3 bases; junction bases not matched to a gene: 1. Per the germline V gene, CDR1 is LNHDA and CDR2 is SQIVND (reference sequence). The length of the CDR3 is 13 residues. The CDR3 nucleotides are TGTGCCAGTAGTATCACAGGGGACACTGAAGCTTTCTTT. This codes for CASSITGDTEAFF.

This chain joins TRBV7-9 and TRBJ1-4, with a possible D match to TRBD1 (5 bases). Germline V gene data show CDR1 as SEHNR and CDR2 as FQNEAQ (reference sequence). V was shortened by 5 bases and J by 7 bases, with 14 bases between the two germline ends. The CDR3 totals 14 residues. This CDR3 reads CASSPRWDGEKLFF. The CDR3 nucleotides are TGTGCCAGCAGCCCCCGTTGGGACGGTGAAAAACTGTTTTTT.

CDR3 sequence reads: CASSPAPLAVGVETQYF. CDR3 sequence (DNA): TGCGCCAGCAGCCCGGCCCCACTAGCGGTGGGGGTGGAGACCCAGTACTTC. V gene TRBV5-1 combines with J gene TRBJ2-5, with 8 bases that match TRBD2. This CDR3 has 17 amino acids. J lost 5 bases, V lost 4 bases, and 16 bases had no gene match. Germline loops: CDR1 SGHRS, CDR2 YFSETQ.

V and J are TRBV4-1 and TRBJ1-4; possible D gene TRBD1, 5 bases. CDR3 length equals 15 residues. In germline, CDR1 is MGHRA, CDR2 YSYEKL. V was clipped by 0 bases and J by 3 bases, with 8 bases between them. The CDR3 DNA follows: TGCGCCAGCAGCCAAGAGGCGGGGGCTAATGAAAAACTGTTTTTT. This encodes CASSQEAGANEKLFF.

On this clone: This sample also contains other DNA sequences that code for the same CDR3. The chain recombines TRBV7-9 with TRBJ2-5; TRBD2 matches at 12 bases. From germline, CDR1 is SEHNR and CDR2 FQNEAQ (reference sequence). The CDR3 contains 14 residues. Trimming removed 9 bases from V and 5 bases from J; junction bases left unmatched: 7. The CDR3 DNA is TGTGCCAGTGCATCGACTAGCGGGAGTGAGACCCAGTACTTC. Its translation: CASASTSGSETQYF.

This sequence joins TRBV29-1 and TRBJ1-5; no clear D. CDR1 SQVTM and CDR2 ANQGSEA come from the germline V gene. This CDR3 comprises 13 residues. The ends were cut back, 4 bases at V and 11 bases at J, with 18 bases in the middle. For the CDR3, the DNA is TGCAGCGTTGCCCAGACGCCCCGCGGGTCCCAGCATTTT. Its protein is CSVAQTPRGSQHF.

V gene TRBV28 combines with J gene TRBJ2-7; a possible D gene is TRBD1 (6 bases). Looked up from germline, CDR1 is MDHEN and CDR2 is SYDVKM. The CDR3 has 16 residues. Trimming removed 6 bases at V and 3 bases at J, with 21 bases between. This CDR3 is CASRRDTVNSFYEQYF. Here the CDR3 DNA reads TGTGCCAGCAGACGGGACACGGTGAACTCATTCTACGAGCAGTACTTC.

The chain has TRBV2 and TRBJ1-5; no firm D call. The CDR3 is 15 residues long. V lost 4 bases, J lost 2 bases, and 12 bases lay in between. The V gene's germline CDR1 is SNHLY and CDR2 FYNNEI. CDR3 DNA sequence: TGTGCCAGCAGTGTAGAGGGTCACGGCAATCAGCCCCAGCATTTT. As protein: CASSVEGHGNQPQHF. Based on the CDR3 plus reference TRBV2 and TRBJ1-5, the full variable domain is EPEVTQTPSHQVTQMGQEVILRCVPISNHLYFYWYRQILGQKVEFLVSFYNNEISEKSEIFDDQFSVERPDGSNFTLKIRSTKLEDSAMYFCASSVEGHGNQPQHFGDGTRLSIL.

Written as DNA, the CDR3 is TGCAGCGTTGTGGTGGGTTACGAGCAGTACTTC. This sequence encodes CSVVVGYEQYF. This chain links TRBV29-1 with TRBJ2-7; D is ambiguous. CDR1 is SQVTM, CDR2 ANQGSEA, per germline. Trimming stripped 4 bases from V and 4 bases from J, with 8 bases between. This CDR3 has 11 amino acids.

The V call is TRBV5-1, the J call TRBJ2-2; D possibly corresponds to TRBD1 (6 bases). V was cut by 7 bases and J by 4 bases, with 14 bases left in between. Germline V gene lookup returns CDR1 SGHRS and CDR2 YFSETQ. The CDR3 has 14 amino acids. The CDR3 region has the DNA TGCGCCAGCCTTCGGACAGCCTCCACCGGGGAGCTGTTTTTT. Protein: CASLRTASTGELFF.

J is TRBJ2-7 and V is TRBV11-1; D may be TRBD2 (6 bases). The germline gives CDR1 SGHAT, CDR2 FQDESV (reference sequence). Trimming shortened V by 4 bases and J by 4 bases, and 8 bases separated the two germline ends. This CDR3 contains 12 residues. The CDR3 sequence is CASSYGGYEQYF. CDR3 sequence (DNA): TGTGCCAGCAGCTATGGGGGGTACGAGCAGTACTTC.

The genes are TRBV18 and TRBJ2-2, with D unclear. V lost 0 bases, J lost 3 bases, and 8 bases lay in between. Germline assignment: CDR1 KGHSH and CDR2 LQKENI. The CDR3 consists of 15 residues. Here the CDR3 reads CASSPPRKDTGELFF. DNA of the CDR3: TGTGCCAGCTCACCACCGAGGAAGGACACCGGGGAGCTGTTTTTT. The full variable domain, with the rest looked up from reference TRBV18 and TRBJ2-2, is NAGVMQNPRHLVRRRGQEARLRCSPMKGHSHVYWYRQLPEEGLKFMVYLQKENIIDESGMPKERFSAEFPKEGPSILRIQQVVRGDSAAYFCASSPPRKDTGELFFGEGSRLTVL.

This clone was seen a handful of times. As DNA, the CDR3 is TGTGCCAGCTCACCAAGGAATTGGCGGGAAAGCAATGAGCAGTTCTTC. Translating gives CASSPRNWRESNEQFF. The genes are TRBV18 and TRBJ2-1; D might be TRBD2 (6 bases). In germline, CDR1 is KGHSH, CDR2 LQKENI. V lost 2 bases, J lost 6 bases, and 17 bases lay in between. The CDR3 covers 16 residues. Full variable domain (outside the CDR3, taken from reference TRBV18 and TRBJ2-1): NAGVMQNPRHLVRRRGQEARLRCSPMKGHSHVYWYRQLPEEGLKFMVYLQKENIIDESGMPKERFSAEFPKEGPSILRIQQVVRGDSAAYFCASSPRNWRESNEQFFGPGTRLTVL.

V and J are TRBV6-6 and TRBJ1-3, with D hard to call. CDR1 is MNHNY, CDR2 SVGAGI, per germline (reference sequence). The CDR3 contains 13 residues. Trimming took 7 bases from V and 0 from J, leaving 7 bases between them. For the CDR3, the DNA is TGTGCCAGCACCCAGAGCTCTGGAAACACCATATATTTT. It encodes CASTQSSGNTIYF.

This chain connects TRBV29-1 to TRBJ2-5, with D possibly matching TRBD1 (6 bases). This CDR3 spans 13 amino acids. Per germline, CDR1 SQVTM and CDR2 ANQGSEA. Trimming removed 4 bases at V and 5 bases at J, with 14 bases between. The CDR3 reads CSVAGQPSETQYF. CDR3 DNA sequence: TGCAGCGTTGCTGGACAGCCCAGTGAGACCCAGTACTTC.

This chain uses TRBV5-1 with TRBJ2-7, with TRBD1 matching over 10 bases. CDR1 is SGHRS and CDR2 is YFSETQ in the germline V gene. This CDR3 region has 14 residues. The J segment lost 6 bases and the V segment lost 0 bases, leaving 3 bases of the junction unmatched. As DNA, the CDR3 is TGCGCCAGCAGCTTGGGGGACAGGGGAGGCGAGCAGTACTTC. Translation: CASSLGDRGGEQYF.

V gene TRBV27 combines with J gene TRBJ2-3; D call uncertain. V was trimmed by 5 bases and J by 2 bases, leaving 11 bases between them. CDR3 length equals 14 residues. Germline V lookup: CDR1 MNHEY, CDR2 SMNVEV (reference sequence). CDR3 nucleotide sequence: TGTGCCAGCAGTCTCCAAATCCTCACAGATACGCAGTATTTT. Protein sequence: CASSLQILTDTQYF.